The 4 T cell receptor beta chains below were found in one sample sequenced in a study of cytomegalovirus exposure and HLA in healthy donors. The PCR had 60 Vbeta and 13 Jbeta primers. Only in-frame clones appear in the TCRdb table, and some are missing; sequencing was by immunoSEQ multiplex PCR. The data contain 65,000 to 90,000 clones, 75% of them singletons. Sequenced sample: PBMCs. The source is a man aged 70-80 years in good health and CMV-seronegative.

The chain is built from TRBV5-1 and TRBJ2-5; TRBD1 agrees at 7 bases. The CDR3 extends over 16 amino acids. CDR1 is SGHRS and CDR2 is YFSETQ in the germline V gene. With 2 bases clipped from V and 2 bases from J, the junction kept 9 bases outside the gene matches. CDR3 DNA: TGCGCCAGCAGCTTACAACCCGGGACAGCTCAAGAGACCCAGTACTTC. Its translation: CASSLQPGTAQETQYF.

This clone occurred a few times. The chain joins TRBV9 to TRBJ2-7, with 7 positions matching TRBD1. The ends lost 3 bases at V and 7 bases at J; junction bases unmatched: 7. The CDR3 is 13 amino acids. From germline, CDR1 is SGDLS and CDR2 YYNGEE. The CDR3 loop reads CASSGLGGAEQYF. Written as DNA, the CDR3 is TGTGCCAGCAGCGGCCTAGGGGGCGCGGAGCAGTACTTC.

V usage is TRBV12-5 and J usage is TRBJ1-5; D is ambiguous. This CDR3 comprises 15 residues. CDR1 and CDR2 (germline): LGHNT, FRNRAP. The V gene lost 7 bases and the J gene lost 6 bases, with 19 bases spanning the gap. CDR3 sequence reads: CASAEGAGSFQPQHF. DNA for the CDR3: TGTGCTAGTGCCGAAGGAGCGGGTTCTTTTCAGCCCCAGCATTTT.

The rearrangement links TRBV5-4 to TRBJ2-5; D unclear. Germline V CDR1 and CDR2: SGHNT, YYREEE (reference sequence). V gave up 0 bases and J gave up 5 bases, with 11 bases separating them. This CDR3 is 14 amino acids long. CDR3: CASSLDFKFETQYF. CDR3 coding DNA: TGTGCCAGCAGCTTGGATTTCAAATTTGAGACCCAGTACTTC.